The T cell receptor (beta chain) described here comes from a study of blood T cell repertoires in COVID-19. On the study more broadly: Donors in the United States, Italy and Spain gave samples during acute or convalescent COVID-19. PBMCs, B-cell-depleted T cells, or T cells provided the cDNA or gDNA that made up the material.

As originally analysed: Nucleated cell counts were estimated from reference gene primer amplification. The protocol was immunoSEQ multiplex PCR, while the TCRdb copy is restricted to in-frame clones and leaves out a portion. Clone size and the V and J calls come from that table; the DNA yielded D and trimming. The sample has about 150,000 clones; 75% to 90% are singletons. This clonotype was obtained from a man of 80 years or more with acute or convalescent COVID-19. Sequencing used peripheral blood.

CDR3 DNA sequence: TGTGCCAGCTCACCACCAATGGGAACGGGGGACATTCAGTACTTC. Its translation: CASSPPMGTGDIQYF. The chain has TRBV18 and TRBJ2-4; D is possibly TRBD2 (6 bases). V was pared by 0 bases and J by 8 bases, with 14 bases between. Germline-derived CDR1 and CDR2 are KGHSH and LQKENI. This CDR3 contains 15 residues.